This T cell receptor (beta chain) was retrieved from a study of beta chain features in type 1 diabetes. Findings and limits, study-wide: The study notes PCR might favor shorter templates equally in patients and controls. Significant though moderate, a shortening of TCRB CDR3s appeared in all four CD4+ subsets of Type 1 diabetes patients.

CDR1 and CDR2 (germline): KGHSH, LQKENI. Between the trimmed V and J ends, which lost 0 bases and 7 bases, there was a span of 15 bases. The length of the CDR3 is 15 residues. This clone was counted a few times. Its antigen is not identified. Reverse transcription of all isolated RNA meant that expressed TCRB transcripts were sequenced. Measured with immunoSEQ multiplex PCR; TCRdb has only the in-frame clones, and not every one. Of fewer than 450,000 clones in the sample, approximately 12% were seen once. This clonotype was obtained from a woman between 18 and 29 years old with type 1 diabetes. The sequencing sample was made of naive CD4+ T cells from blood. V gene TRBV18 combines with J gene TRBJ1-2; D perhaps matches TRBD1 (6 bases). The CDR3 reads CASSPPIGGDGGYTF. The CDR3, as DNA: TGTGCCAGCTCACCACCCATAGGGGGGGACGGTGGCTACACCTTC.